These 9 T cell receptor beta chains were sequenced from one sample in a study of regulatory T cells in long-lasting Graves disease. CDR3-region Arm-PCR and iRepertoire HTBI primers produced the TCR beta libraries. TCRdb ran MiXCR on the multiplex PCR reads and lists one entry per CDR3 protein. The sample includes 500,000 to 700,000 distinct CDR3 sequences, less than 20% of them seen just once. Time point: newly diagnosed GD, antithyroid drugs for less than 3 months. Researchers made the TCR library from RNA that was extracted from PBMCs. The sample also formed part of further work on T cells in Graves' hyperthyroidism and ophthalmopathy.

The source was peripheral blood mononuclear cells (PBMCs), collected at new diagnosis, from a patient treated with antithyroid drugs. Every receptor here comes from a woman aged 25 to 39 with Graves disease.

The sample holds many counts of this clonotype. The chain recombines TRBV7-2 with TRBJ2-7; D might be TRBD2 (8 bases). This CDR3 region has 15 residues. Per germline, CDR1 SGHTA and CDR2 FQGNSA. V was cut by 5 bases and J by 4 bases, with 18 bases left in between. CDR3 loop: CASSQGGSGSYEQYF. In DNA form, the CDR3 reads TGTGCCAGCAGCCAGGGGGGGAGCGGGAGTTACGAGCAGTACTTC.

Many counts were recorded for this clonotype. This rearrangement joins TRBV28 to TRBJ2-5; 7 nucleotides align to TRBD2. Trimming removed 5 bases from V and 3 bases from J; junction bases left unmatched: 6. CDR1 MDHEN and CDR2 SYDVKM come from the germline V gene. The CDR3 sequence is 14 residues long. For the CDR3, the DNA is TGTGCCAGCAGTCGGGGACTAACTGAAGAGACCCAGTACTTC. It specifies CASSRGLTEETQYF. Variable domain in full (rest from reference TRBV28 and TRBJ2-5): DVKVTQSSRYLVKRTGEKVFLECVQDMDHENMFWYRQDPGLGLRLIYFSYDVKMKEKGDIPEGYSVSREKKERFSLILESASTNQTSMYLCASSRGLTEETQYFGPGTRLLVL.

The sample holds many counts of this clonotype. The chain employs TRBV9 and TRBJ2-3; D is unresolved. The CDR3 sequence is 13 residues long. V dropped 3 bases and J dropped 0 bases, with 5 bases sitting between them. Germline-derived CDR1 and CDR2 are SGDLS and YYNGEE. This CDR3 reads CASSAFSTDTQYF. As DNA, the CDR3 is TGTGCCAGCAGCGCCTTTAGCACAGATACGCAGTATTTT.

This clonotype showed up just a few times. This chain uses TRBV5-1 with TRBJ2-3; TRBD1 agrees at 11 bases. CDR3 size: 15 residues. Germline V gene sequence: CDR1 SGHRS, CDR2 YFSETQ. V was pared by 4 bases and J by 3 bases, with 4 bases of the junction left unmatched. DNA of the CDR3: TGCGCCAGCAGCCGGACAGGGGGCGGGACAGATACGCAGTATTTT. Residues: CASSRTGGGTDTQYF.

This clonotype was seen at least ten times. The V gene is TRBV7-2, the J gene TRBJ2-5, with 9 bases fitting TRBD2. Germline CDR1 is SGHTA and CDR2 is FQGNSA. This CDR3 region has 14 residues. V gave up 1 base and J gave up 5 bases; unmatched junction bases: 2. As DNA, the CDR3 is TGTGCCAGCAGCTTAGGCGGGAGGGGCGAGACCCAGTACTTC. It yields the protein CASSLGGRGETQYF. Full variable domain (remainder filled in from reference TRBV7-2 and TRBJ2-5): GAGVSQSPSNKVTEKGKDVELRCDPISGHTALYWYRQSLGQGLEFLIYFQGNSAPDKSGLPSDRFSAERTGGSVSTLTIQRTQQEDSAVYLCASSLGGRGETQYFGPGTRLLVL.

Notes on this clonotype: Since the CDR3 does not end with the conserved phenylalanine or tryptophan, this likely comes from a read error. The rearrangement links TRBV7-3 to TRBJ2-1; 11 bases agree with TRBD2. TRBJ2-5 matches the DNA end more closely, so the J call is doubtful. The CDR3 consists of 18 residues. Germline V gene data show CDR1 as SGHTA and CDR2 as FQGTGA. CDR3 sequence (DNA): TGTGCCAGCAGCTTAGGAGGGAAAGGACTAGCGGGTGGAGAGACCCAGTACCTC. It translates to CASSLGGKGLAGGETQYL.

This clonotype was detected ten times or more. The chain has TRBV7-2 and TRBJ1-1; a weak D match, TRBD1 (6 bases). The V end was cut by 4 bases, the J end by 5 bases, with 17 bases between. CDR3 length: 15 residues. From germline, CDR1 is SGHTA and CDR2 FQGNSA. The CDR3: CASSSDGGGRTEAFF. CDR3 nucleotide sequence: TGTGCCAGCAGCTCCGACGGGGGGGGGCGGACTGAAGCTTTCTTT.

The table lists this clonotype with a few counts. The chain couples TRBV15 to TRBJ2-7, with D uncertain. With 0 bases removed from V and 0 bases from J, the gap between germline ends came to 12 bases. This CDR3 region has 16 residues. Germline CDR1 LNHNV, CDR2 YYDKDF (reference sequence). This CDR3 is CATSRDKSASSYEQYF. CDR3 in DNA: TGTGCCACCAGCAGAGATAAAAGCGCGAGCTCCTACGAGCAGTACTTC. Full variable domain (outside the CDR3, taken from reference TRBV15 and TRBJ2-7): DAMVIQNPRYQVTQFGKPVTLSCSQTLNHNVMYWYQQKSSQAPKLLFHYYDKDFNNEADTPDNFQSRRPNTSFCFLDIRSPGLGDTAMYLCATSRDKSASSYEQYFGPGTRLTVT.

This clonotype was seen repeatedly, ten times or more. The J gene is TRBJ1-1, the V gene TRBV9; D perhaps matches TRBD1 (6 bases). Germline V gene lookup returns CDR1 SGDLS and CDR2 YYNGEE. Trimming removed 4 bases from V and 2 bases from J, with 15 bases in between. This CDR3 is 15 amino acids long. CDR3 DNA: TGTGCCAGCAGCAGACTCGACAGGAGCAACACTGAAGCTTTCTTT. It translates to CASSRLDRSNTEAFF.